This TCR beta chain was observed in a study of immune heterogeneity within non-small cell lung tumors. Overall study results and limits: T-cell receptor beta clonotypes at high frequency differed largely between individual patients.

At 600 ng per sample, bulk tumor genomic DNA provided the template. Surgeons took several biopsies per primary tumor, spaced far apart, during surgery. The study cohort was described as untreated, and its members had newly diagnosed non-small cell lung cancer. They went on to have curative surgery. In this sample, this clonotype turned up a few times. As yet, its antigen is unknown. A much larger clonotype is one base distant, so this may be a read error. This CDR3 region has 13 residues. Germline CDR1 and CDR2: LNHNV and YYDKDF (reference sequence). TCR beta CDR3 was amplified by multiplex PCR using 32 V and 13 J primers. TCRdb reprocessed the multiplex PCR reads via MiXCR and lists one record per CDR3 protein. The sample holds roughly 11,000 distinct CDR3 sequences, about 31% seen once.

The genes are TRBV15 and TRBJ1-2; 7 bases are a match to TRBD1. The sequence came from a woman aged 45 to 65 with non-small cell lung cancer. Sequencing was carried out using lung tumor tissue. In nucleotides, the CDR3 is TGTGCCACCATCAGAGCAACAGGGGATGGCTACACCTTC. The encoded protein is CATIRATGDGYTF.